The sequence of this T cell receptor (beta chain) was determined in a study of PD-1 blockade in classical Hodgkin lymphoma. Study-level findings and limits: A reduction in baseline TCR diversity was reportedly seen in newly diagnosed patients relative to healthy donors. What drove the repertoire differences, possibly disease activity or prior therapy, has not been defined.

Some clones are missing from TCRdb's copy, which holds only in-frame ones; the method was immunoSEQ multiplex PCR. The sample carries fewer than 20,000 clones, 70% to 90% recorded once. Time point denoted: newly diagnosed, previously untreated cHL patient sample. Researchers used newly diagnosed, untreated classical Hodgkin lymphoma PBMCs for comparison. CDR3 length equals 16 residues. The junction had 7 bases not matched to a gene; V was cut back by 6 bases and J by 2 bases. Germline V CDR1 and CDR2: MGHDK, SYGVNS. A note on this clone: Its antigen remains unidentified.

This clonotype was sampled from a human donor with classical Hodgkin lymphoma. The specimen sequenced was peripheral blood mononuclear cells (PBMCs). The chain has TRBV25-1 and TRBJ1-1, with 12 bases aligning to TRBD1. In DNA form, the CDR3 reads TGTGCCAGCAGGAAGGGACAGGGGGCATTTAACACTGAAGCTTTCTTT. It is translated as CASRKGQGAFNTEAFF.